Below, one TCR beta chain is given with its context. These data belong to a study of blood T cell repertoires in COVID-19. Study information: Acute and convalescent COVID-19 samples came from the United States, Italy and Spain. T cells, B-cell-depleted T cells, or PBMCs supplied cDNA or gDNA.

This CDR3 comprises 13 residues. Germline V lookup: CDR1 SQVTM, CDR2 ANQGSEA. Trimming pared 3 bases from V and 6 bases from J, leaving 14 bases between. The authors' processing: Quantification of nucleated cells was approximated via reference gene primer amplification. Measured with immunoSEQ multiplex PCR; TCRdb has only the in-frame clones, and not every one. The D gene and trimming were derived from the DNA, and the V and J assignments and clone size from that table. Of approximately 49,000 clones listed, approximately 85% are singletons. The sample taken for sequencing was peripheral blood. The V gene is TRBV29-1, the J gene TRBJ1-1, with unresolved D. The receptor comes from a human donor with acute or convalescent COVID-19. The donor label of this sample is uncertain. CDR3 sequence (DNA): TGCAGCGTTGAGGACCGGCTGGGAGCTGAAGCTTTCTTT. Encoded protein: CSVEDRLGAEAFF.